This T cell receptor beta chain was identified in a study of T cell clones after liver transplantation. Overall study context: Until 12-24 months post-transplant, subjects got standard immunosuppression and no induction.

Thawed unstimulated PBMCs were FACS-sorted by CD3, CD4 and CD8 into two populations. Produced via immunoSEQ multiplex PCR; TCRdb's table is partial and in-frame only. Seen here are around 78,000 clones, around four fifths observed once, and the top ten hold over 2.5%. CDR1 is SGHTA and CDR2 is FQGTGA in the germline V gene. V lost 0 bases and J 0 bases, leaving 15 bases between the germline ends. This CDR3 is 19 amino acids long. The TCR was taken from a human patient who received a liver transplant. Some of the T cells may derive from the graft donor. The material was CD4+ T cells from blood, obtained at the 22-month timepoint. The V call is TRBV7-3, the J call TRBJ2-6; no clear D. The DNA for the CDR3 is TGTGCCAGCAGCTTAACTTGGGTAAACTCGCACTCTGGGGCCAACGTCCTGACTTTC. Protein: CASSLTWVNSHSGANVLTF.